This T cell receptor (beta chain) stems from a study of shared clonotypes between healthy human individuals. Looked up from germline, CDR1 is KGHSH and CDR2 is LQKENI. The V and J ends lost 6 bases and 0 bases respectively, with 12 bases between them. The CDR3 has 16 residues. Sequencing used immunoSEQ multiplex PCR; TCRdb keeps in-frame clones, though not all of them. The sample includes some 2.1 million clones, 85% to 95% of them seen just once. This clone was recorded only once. The sample consisted of naive CD4+ T cells sorted from blood. Subset of the sample: CD45RA+ positively selected. The TCR sequence derives from a man in his late teens or twenties in good health. The chain couples TRBV18 to TRBJ2-6; D gene unclear. In DNA form, the CDR3 reads TGTGCCAGCTCTCTCACTGTTAGCTCTGGGGCCAACGTCCTGACTTTC. This sequence encodes CASSLTVSSGANVLTF. The full variable domain, with the rest looked up from reference TRBV18 and TRBJ2-6, is NAGVMQNPRHLVRRRGQEARLRCSPMKGHSHVYWYRQLPEEGLKFMVYLQKENIIDESGMPKERFSAEFPKEGPSILRIQQVVRGDSAAYFCASSLTVSSGANVLTFGAGSRLTVL.